This T cell receptor beta chain is from a study of shared clonotypes between healthy human individuals. The protocol was immunoSEQ multiplex PCR, while the TCRdb copy is restricted to in-frame clones and leaves out a portion. The table has 2.3 million or so clones, over 85% seen once; the top ten hold roughly 0.36%. CDR3 size: 18 residues. The receptor was isolated from a man aged 18 to 29 in good health. Some clones in this sample may be carry-over from other donors' samples. Sequencing was done on a sample of naive CD4+ T cells from PBMCs. The subset here: CD45RA+ positively selected. The rearrangement uses TRBV12-2 and TRBJ1-1; TRBD1, the D gene given by the table, was not confirmed from the DNA. TRBV12-2 is flagged as a pseudogene. In DNA form, the CDR3 reads TGTGCAAGTCGCTTAGGGACAGGGGCGCCGTCTATGAACACTGAAGCTTTCTTT. Translated: CASRLGTGAPSMNTEAFF.